This T cell receptor (beta chain) was sequenced during a study of blood T cell repertoires in COVID-19 (dated by TCRdb to the early 2020s). Regarding the study in general: The collaborator samples originated in the United States, Italy and Spain and spanned the acute and convalescent phases of COVID-19. The prospective study material was composed of cDNA or gDNA derived from T cells, B-cell-depleted T cells, or PBMCs. The repertoires were made available in a free public database intended to serve as a resource for research on the immune response to SARS-CoV-2. The dataset comprised deeply sampled blood TCRbeta repertoires from subjects exposed to, actively infected with, or recovered from COVID-19. Samples came from the ongoing ImmuneRACE study (first 160 participants) plus 1,254 subjects from 6 global collaborators. Where available, HLA class I and class II types were obtained from metadata supplied by the sample provider rather than from assay-based typing. Nearly every sample came with metadata listing a de-identified subject ID, COVID-19 status, age in years and sex.

TCRbeta CDR3 regions were amplified from genomic DNA by means of the immunoSEQ Assay, a bias-controlled multiplex PCR. Per the authors' processing: Within the assay, amplification of reference gene primers was used to estimate how many nucleated cells each sample contained. To quantify the absolute abundance of each unique TCRbeta CDR3 rearrangement, sequence reads were collapsed and filtered. Productive Simpson clonality was computed per sample as the square root of Simpson's diversity index over productive rearrangements. TCRdb mirrors the immuneACCESS table, restricted to in-frame sequences. Some clones are absent from its copies; in checked studies, under half trace to an unresolved V gene, and the reason for the others is unknown. V and J calls plus clone size are reproduced from that table; the DNA served to infer D and trimming. The sample yields some 300,000 clones; nearly 90% were counted once. Less than 3.5% of the sample goes to the ten largest clones.

V was cut back by 6 bases and J by 2 bases, leaving a gap of 14 bases between them. The CDR3, from cysteine to phenylalanine, totals 15 residues. The sequence is cut down to CDR3 DNA, 45 bases in frame from base 1. Taken from the germline V gene, the CDR1 and CDR2 loops are MDHEN and SYDVKM. Concerning this clone: Its recognized antigen is unknown. No base qualities exist here, and no much larger clone lies one base off it.

Enrolling through a virtual design, the prospective study's participants ranged in age from roughly 18 to 100 years and lived across 24 United States geographic areas. In the prospective study, cohorts were assigned on the basis of participant-reported clinical history obtained from a screening survey and a study questionnaire. Exposed participants were defined as having been in contact with someone with a PCR-confirmed or clinician-diagnosed COVID-19 case within 2 weeks of study entry. Each participant in the prospective study had whole blood, serum and a nasopharyngeal or oropharyngeal swab collected by mobile phlebotomists. Additional blood draws and questionnaires over an approximately 2-month period could optionally be provided by prospective study participants. Blood samples from the prospective study were shipped frozen or at room temperature prior to DNA extraction. General conclusions and limits of the study: How much clinical and demographic metadata was included differed by source and by participant, and the metadata was provided uncurated.

Recombination joined TRBV28 with TRBJ1-5, with the D segment identity uncertain. The TCR sequence derives from a woman aged 45-65 years who had been exposed to COVID-19. Sample: PBMCs or T cells enriched from blood (not recorded which). The nucleotides read TGTGCCAGCAGGCCTGGAGGGTTGGGCAATCAGCCCCAGCATTTT. This translates into CASRPGGLGNQPQHF.